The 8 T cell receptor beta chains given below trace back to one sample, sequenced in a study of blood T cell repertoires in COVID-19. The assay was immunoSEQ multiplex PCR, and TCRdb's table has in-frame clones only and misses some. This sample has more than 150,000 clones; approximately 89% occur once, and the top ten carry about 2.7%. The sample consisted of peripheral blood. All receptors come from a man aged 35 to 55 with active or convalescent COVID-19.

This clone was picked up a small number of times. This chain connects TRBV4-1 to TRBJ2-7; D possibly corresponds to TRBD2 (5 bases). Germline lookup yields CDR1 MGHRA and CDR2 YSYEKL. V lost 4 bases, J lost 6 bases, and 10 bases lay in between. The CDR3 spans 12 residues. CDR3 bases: TGCGCCAGCAGCCGGGGAGTCGGCGAGCAGTACTTC. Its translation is CASSRGVGEQYF.

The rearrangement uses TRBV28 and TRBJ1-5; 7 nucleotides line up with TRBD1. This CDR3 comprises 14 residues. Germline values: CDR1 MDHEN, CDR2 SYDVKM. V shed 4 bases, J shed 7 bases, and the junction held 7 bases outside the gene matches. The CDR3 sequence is CASSSAGGGQPQHF. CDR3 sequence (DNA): TGTGCCAGCAGTTCCGCAGGGGGTGGGCAGCCCCAGCATTTT. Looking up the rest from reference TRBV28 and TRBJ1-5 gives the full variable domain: DVKVTQSSRYLVKRTGEKVFLECVQDMDHENMFWYRQDPGLGLRLIYFSYDVKMKEKGDIPEGYSVSREKKERFSLILESASTNQTSMYLCASSSAGGGQPQHFGDGTRLSIL.

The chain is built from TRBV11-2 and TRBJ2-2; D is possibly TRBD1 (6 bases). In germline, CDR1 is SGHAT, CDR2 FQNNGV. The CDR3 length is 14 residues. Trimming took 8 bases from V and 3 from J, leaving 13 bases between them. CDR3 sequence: CASPRGGDTGELFF. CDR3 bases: TGTGCCAGCCCCCGAGGGGGTGACACCGGGGAGCTGTTTTTT.

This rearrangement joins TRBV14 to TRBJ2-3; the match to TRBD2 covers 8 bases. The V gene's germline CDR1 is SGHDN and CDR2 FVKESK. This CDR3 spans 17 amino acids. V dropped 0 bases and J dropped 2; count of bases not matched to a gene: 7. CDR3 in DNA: TGTGCCAGCAGCCAAGATGTCGGGACTAGGTACACAGATACGCAGTATTTT. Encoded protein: CASSQDVGTRYTDTQYF.

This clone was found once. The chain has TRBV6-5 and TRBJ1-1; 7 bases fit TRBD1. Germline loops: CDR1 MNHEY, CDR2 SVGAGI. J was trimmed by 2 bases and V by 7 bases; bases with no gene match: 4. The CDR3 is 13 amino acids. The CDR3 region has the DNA TGTGCCAGCAAGGGGGCAAGTAACACTGAAGCTTTCTTT. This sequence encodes CASKGASNTEAFF.

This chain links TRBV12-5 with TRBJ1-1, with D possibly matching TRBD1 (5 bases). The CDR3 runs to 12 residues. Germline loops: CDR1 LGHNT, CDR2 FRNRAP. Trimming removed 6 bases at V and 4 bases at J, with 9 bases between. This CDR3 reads CASGWGGTEAFF. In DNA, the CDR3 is TGTGCTAGTGGGTGGGGGGGCACTGAAGCTTTCTTT.

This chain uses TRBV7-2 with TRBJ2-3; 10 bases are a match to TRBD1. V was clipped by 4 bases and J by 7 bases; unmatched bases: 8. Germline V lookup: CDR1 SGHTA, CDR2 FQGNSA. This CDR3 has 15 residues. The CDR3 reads CASSSLGTGENTQYF. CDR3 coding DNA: TGTGCCAGCAGCTCGCTAGGGACAGGGGAAAATACGCAGTATTTT.

The CDR3 here is CASSGGTGSGFDTQYF. CDR3 nucleotide sequence: TGTGCCAGCAGTGGCGGGACTGGAAGTGGGTTTGATACGCAGTATTTT. The rearrangement joins TRBV6-1 to TRBJ2-3, with D possibly being TRBD2 (6 bases). Between the trimmed V and J ends, which lost 4 bases and 6 bases, there was a span of 20 bases. Germline values: CDR1 MNHNS, CDR2 SASEGT. The CDR3 totals 16 residues.